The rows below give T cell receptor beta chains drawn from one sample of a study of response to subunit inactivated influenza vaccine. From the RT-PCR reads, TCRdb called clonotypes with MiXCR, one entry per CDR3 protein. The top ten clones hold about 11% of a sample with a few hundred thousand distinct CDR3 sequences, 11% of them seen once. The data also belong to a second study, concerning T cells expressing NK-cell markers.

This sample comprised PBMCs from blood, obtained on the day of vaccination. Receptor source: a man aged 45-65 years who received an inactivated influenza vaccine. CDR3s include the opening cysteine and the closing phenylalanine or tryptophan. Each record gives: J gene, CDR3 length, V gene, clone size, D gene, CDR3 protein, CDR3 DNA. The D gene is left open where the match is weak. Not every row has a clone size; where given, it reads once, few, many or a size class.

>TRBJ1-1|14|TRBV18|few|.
CASSRLDRNTEAFF
TGTGCCAGCTCGCGTTTAGACCGGAACACTGAAGCTTTCTTT
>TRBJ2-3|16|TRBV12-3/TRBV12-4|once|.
CASSLNVAGGADTHYF
.
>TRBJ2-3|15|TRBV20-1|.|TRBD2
CSARDGGGPPGTQYF
TGCAGTGCTAGAGATGGCGGGGGACCACCAGGAACGCAGTATTTT
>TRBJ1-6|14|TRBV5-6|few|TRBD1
CASSFYRGYSPLHF
TGTGCCAGCAGCTTTTACAGGGGTTACTCACCCCTCCACTTT
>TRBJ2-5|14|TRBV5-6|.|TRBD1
CASSFRGYQETQYF
TGTGCCAGCAGTTTCAGGGGGTACCAAGAGACCCAGTACTTC
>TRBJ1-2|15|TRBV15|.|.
CATSRDSWGFKGYTF
TGTGCCACCAGCAGAGATTCTTGGGGCTTTAAGGGCTACACCTTC
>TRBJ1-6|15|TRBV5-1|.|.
CASSQDGPPNSPLHF
TGCGCCAGCAGCCAGGACGGGCCCCCTAATTCACCCCTCCACTTT
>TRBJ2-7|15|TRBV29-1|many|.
CSVKGPTVGTYEQYF
TGCAGCGTTAAGGGTCCGACAGTGGGAACCTACGAGCAGTACTTC
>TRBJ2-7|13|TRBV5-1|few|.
CASSWGPGDEQYF
TGCGCCAGCAGCTGGGGGCCTGGGGACGAGCAGTACTTC
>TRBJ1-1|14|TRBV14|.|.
CASSQARGWTEAFF
TGTGCCAGCAGCCAGGCCAGGGGTTGGACTGAAGCTTTCTTT
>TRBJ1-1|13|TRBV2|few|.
CASSGQAPSEAFF
TGTGCCAGCAGTGGACAGGCCCCTTCTGAAGCTTTCTTT